This TCR beta chain was profiled in a study of cytomegalovirus exposure and HLA in healthy donors. PCR primers comprised 60 Vbeta and 13 Jbeta primers. The protocol was immunoSEQ multiplex PCR, while the TCRdb copy is restricted to in-frame clones and leaves out a portion. The data hold approximately 190,000 clones, with approximately 82% observed a single time. CDR1 and CDR2 (germline): MDHEN, SYDVKM. CDR3 length: 16 residues. Sample: PBMCs. This TCR derives from a woman aged 18 to 35 in good health and CMV-seronegative. The chain uses TRBV28 and TRBJ2-7; 9 nucleotides line up with TRBD2. Near its end, the DNA agrees better with TRBJ2-1, so the J call may be wrong. The CDR3 spells CASSPPRLAAYNEQFF. The CDR3 coding sequence is TGTGCCAGCAGTCCGCCCCGACTAGCGGCATACAATGAGCAGTTCTTC.